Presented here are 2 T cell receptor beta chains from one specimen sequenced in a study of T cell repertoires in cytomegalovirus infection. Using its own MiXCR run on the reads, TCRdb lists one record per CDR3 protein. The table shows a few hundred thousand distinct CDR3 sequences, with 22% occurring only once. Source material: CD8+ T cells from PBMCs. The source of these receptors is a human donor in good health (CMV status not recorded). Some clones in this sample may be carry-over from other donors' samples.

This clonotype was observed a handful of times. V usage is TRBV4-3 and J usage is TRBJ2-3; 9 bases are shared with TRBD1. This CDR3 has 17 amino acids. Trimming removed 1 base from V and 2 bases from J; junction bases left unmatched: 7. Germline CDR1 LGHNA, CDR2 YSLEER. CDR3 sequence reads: CASSQAGQGGDTDTQYF. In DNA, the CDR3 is TGCGCCAGCAGCCAAGCGGGACAGGGCGGGGACACAGATACGCAGTATTTT.

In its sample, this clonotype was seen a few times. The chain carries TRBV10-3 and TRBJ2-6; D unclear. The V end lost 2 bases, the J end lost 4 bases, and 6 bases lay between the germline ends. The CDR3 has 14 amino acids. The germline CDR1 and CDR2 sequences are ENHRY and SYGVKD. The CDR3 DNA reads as TGTGCCATCAGTGAGCTAGGGGGGGCCAACGTCCTGACTTTC. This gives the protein CAISELGGANVLTF.